This T cell receptor beta chain was recorded in a study of shared clonotypes between healthy human individuals. Points from the study as a whole: Sharing across four donors was highest in naive CD4 (roughly 5%) and lowest in memory CD8 (0.4%).

Researchers ran the assay at a deep level. Sequencing was performed with immunoSEQ multiplex PCR; in TCRdb, only in-frame clones are kept and a portion is missing. Among about 1.5 million clones, roughly 96% were seen once, and the ten largest hold roughly 1.1%. CDR3 length: 15 amino acids. V was shortened by 4 bases and J by 4 bases, with 14 bases between the two germline ends. Germline V gene sequence: CDR1 MNHNS, CDR2 SASEGT. As to this clone: Its antigen is as yet unknown.

This receptor was identified in a man aged 30-40 years in good health. The gene calls are TRBV6-1 and TRBJ2-1; possible D gene TRBD2, 5 bases. The sample consisted of naive CD4+ T cells sorted from blood. Subset indicated: CD45RA+ positively selected. CDR3 loop: CASSVRLRIYNEQFF. Written as DNA, the CDR3 is TGTGCCAGCAGTGTTCGACTAAGGATATACAATGAGCAGTTCTTC.